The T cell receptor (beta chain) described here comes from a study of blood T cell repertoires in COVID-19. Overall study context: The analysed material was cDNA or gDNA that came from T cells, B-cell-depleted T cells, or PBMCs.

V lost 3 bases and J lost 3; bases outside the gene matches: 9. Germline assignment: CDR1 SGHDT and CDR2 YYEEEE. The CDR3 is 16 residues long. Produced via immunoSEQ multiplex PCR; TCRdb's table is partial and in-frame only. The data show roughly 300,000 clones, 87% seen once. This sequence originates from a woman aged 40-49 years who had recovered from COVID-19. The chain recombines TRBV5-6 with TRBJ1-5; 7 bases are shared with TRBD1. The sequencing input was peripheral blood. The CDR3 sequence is CASSSMTGWDNQPQHF. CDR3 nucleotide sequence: TGTGCCAGCAGCTCGATGACAGGGTGGGACAATCAGCCCCAGCATTTT. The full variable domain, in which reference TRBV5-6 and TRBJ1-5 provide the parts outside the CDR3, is DAGVTQSPTHLIKTRGQQVTLRCSPKSGHDTVSWYQQALGQGPQFIFQYYEEEERQRGNFPDRFSGHQFPNYSSELNVNALLLGDSALYLCASSSMTGWDNQPQHFGDGTRLSIL.